What follows are 8 T cell receptor beta chains derived from one specimen sequenced in a study of blood T cells in healthy people across ages. The authors ran a second PCR of 7 to 11 cycles using a sample-barcoded 5' primer and a J-beta primer mix. One entry per CDR3 protein results from TCRdb running MiXCR on the 5' RACE reads. The sample records over a million distinct CDR3 sequences, around 55% being singletons. Material: blood. These receptors all come from a man aged 18 to 35 in good health.

The chain joins TRBV25-1 to TRBJ2-5; weak D call: TRBD1 (5 bases). The CDR3 length is 16 residues. V dropped 1 base and J dropped 0 bases, with 12 bases sitting between them. Germline V gene sequence: CDR1 MGHDK, CDR2 SYGVNS. CDR3 nucleotides: TGTGCCAGCAGTGAATCAAGGGGCCGGGACCAAGAGACCCAGTACTTC. Translation: CASSESRGRDQETQYF.

This clonotype appeared a few times. The gene calls are TRBV6-6 and TRBJ2-3; TRBD1 agrees at 8 bases. The CDR3 is made up of 15 amino acids. CDR1 and CDR2 from the germline V gene are MNHNY and SVGAGI (reference sequence). V shed 2 bases and J 4 bases; nucleotides not matched to a gene: 5. CDR3 coding DNA: TGTGCCAGCAGTTACGGTGACAGGGGACCAGATACGCAGTATTTT. Encoded protein: CASSYGDRGPDTQYF.

The chain is built from TRBV5-4 and TRBJ1-6, with 10 bases matching TRBD1. Germline V gene sequence: CDR1 SGHNT, CDR2 YYREEE (reference sequence). The CDR3 covers 16 residues. The J segment lost 5 bases and the V segment lost 3 bases, leaving 5 bases of the junction unmatched. The CDR3 DNA reads as TGTGCCAGCAGCTCGACAGGGGGCGCGGATAATTCACCCCTCCACTTT. It encodes CASSSTGGADNSPLHF.

The chain uses TRBV10-3 and TRBJ2-5; the match to TRBD2 covers 9 bases. V lost 0 bases and J lost 5; bases outside the gene matches: 7. The length of the CDR3 is 16 residues. The germline gives CDR1 ENHRY, CDR2 SYGVKD. The CDR3 nucleotides are TGTGCCATCAGTGAGTCCCCAGCGGGAGGCGGGGAGACCCAGTACTTC. Its protein product is CAISESPAGGGETQYF.

As to this clonotype: One end of the junction does not line up with germline, which may come from a read error. V and J are TRBV7-2 and TRBJ2-5, with 10 bases identical to TRBD2. The CDR3 is 14 residues long. In germline, CDR1 is SGHTA, CDR2 FQGNSA. Here the CDR3 DNA reads TGTGCCAGCAGCTTCACTCTAGCGGGAGAGATCCAGTACTTC. Translation: CASSFTLAGEIQYF.

In nucleotides, the CDR3 is TGTGCCAGCAGCCCCCGGGACAGCAACACTGAAGCTTTCTTT. Amino acid sequence: CASSPRDSNTEAFF. The rearrangement uses TRBV11-1 and TRBJ1-1; 7 bases are shared with TRBD1. The CDR3 runs to 14 residues. Losses at the gene ends were 5 bases for V and 2 bases for J; bases not matched to a gene: 5. Germline values: CDR1 SGHAT, CDR2 FQDESV (reference sequence). The entire variable domain, with the rest obtained from reference TRBV11-1 and TRBJ1-1, is as follows: EAEVAQSPRYKITEKSQAVAFWCDPISGHATLYWYRQILGQGPELLVQFQDESVVDDSQLPKDRFSAERLKGVDSTLKIQPAELGDSAMYLCASSPRDSNTEAFFGQGTRLTVV.

The chain carries TRBV5-4 and TRBJ1-2; unclear D gene. This CDR3 has 13 amino acids. Germline CDR1 is SGHNT and CDR2 is YYREEE (reference sequence). V was clipped by 4 bases and J by 4 bases, with 11 bases between them. The CDR3 DNA reads as TGTGCCAGCAGCAGTTTAGGGCCCTATGGCTACACCTTC. This sequence encodes CASSSLGPYGYTF.

The genes are TRBV20-1 and TRBJ2-7; 7 nucleotides line up with TRBD1. This CDR3 comprises 16 residues. Trimming took 5 bases from V and 3 from J; bases not matched to a gene: 16. In germline, CDR1 is DFQATT, CDR2 SNEGSKA (reference sequence). In nucleotides, the CDR3 is TGCAGTGCTCGCCCTAACCTTTGGGGACAGCGCTACGAGCAGTACTTC. It specifies CSARPNLWGQRYEQYF.